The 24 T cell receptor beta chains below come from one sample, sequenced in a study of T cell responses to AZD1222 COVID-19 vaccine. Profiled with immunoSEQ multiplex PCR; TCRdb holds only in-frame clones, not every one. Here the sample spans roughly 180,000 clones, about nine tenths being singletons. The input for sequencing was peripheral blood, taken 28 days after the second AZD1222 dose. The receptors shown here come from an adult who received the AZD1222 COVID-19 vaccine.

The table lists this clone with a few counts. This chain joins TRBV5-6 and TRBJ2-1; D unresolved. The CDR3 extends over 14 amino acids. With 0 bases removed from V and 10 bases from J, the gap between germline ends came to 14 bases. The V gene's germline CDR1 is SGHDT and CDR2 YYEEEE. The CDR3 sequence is CASSLAGPFNEQFF. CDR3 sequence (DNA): TGTGCCAGCAGCTTGGCCGGGCCTTTTAACGAGCAGTTCTTC.

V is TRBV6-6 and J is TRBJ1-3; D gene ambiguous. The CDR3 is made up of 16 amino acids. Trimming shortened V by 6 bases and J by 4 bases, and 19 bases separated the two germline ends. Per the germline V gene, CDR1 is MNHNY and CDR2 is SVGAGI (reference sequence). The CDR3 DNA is TGTGCCAGCAGCGCTCTCGGACGGTACCGGGGAAACACCATATATTTT. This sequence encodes CASSALGRYRGNTIYF.

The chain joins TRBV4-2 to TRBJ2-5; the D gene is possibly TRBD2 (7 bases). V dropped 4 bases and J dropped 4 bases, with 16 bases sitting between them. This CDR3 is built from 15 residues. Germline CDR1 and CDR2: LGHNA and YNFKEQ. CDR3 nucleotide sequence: TGTGCCAGCAGCCTCCAGGCGGGGGCAGGAGAGACCCAGTACTTC. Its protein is CASSLQAGAGETQYF.

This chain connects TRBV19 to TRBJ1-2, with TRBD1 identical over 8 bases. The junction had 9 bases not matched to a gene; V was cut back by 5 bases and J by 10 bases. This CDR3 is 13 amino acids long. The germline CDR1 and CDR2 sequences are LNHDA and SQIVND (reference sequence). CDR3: CASSADRVGDYTF. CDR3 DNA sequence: TGTGCCAGTAGTGCGGACAGGGTGGGGGACTACACCTTC.

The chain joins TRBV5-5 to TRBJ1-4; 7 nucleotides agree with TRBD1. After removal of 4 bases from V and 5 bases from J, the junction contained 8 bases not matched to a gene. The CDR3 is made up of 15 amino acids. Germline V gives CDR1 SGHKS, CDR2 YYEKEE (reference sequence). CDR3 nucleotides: TGTGCCAGCAGCCCCCGACAGGGATTAAATGAAAAACTGTTTTTT. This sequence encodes CASSPRQGLNEKLFF.

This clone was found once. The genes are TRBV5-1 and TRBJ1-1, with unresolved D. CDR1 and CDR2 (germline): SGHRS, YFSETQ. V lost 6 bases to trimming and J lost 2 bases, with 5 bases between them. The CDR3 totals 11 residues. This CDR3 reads CASTLNTEAFF. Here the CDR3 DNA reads TGCGCCAGCACGCTAAACACTGAAGCTTTCTTT.

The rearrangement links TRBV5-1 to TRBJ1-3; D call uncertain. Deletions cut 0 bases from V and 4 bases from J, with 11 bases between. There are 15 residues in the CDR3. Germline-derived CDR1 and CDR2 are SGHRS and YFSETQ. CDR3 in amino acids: CASSLGEGSGNTIYF. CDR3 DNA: TGCGCCAGCAGCTTGGGAGAGGGATCCGGAAACACCATATATTTT.

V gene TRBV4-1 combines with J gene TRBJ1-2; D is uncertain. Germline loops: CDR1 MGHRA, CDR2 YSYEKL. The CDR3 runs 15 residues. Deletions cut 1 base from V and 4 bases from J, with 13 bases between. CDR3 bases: TGCGCCAGCAGCCAAGCGGGCGTTCTTGTCTATGGCTACACCTTC. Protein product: CASSQAGVLVYGYTF.

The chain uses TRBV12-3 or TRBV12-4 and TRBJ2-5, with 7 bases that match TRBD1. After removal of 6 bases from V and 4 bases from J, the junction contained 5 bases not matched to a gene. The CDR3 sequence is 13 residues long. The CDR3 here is CASRTGPGETQYF. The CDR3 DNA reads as TGTGCCAGCAGGACAGGGCCGGGAGAGACCCAGTACTTC.

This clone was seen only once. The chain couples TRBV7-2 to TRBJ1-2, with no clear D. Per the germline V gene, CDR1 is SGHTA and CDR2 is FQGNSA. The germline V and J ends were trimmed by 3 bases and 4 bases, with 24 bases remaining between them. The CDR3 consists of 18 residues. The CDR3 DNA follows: TGTGCCAGCAGCTTTAGCTTTAGAGGCGGCAGGAGTGGCTATGGCTACACCTTC. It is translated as CASSFSFRGGRSGYGYTF.

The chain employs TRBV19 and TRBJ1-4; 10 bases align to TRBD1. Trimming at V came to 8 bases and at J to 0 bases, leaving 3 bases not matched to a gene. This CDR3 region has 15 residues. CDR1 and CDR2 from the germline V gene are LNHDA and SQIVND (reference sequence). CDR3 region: CASGQGVPTNEKLFF. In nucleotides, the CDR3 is TGTGCCAGTGGACAGGGGGTCCCAACTAATGAAAAACTGTTTTTT.

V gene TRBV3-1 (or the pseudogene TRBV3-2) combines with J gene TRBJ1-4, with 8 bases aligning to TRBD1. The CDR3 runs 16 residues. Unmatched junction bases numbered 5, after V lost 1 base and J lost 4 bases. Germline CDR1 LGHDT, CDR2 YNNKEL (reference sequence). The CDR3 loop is CASSQGQGAGNEKLFF. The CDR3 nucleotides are TGTGCCAGCAGCCAAGGCCAGGGGGCGGGTAATGAAAAACTGTTTTTT.

CDR3 bases: TGTGCCAGCAGCCCCCGCTTGTCGCTAGCGGGAGCCCAGACCCAGTACTTC. Translating it yields CASSPRLSLAGAQTQYF. The J gene is TRBJ2-5, the V gene TRBV21-1; the table names TRBD2, a call not compared with the DNA. TRBV21-1 is deemed a pseudogene. The CDR3 runs 17 residues.

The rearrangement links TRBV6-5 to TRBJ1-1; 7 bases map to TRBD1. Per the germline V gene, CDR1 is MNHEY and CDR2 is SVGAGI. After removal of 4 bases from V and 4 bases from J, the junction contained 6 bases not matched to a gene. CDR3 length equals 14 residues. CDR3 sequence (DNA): TGTGCCAGCAGTTCCGTCGCAGGGGGCACTGAAGCTTTCTTT. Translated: CASSSVAGGTEAFF.

DNA for the CDR3: TGTGCCAGCAGCCTACCCTCAGGGGCAGGGGCCAACGTCCTGACTTTC. Protein sequence: CASSLPSGAGANVLTF. V gene TRBV3-1 (or the pseudogene TRBV3-2) combines with J gene TRBJ2-6; weak D call: TRBD1 (6 bases). Germline-derived CDR1 and CDR2 are LGHDT and YNNKEL (reference sequence). V lost 4 bases to trimming and J lost 4 bases, with 14 bases between them. The CDR3 is 16 amino acids.

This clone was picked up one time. The CDR3 bases are TGTGCCAGCACCACATTGGGGCAGGCTAATTCACCCCTCCACTTT. It is translated as CASTTLGQANSPLHF. The chain couples TRBV5-6 to TRBJ1-6; possibly TRBD1 for D (5 bases). The CDR3 is 15 amino acids. The germline V gene encodes CDR1 SGHDT and CDR2 YYEEEE. V was trimmed by 6 bases and J by 6 bases, leaving 16 bases between them. The full variable domain, rest sourced from reference TRBV5-6 and TRBJ1-6, is DAGVTQSPTHLIKTRGQQVTLRCSPKSGHDTVSWYQQALGQGPQFIFQYYEEEERQRGNFPDRFSGHQFPNYSSELNVNALLLGDSALYLCASTTLGQANSPLHFGNGTRLTVT.

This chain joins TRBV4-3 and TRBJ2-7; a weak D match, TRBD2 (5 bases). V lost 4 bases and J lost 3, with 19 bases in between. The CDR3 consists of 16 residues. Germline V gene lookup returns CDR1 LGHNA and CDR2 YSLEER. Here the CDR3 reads CASSRTSGGGYYEQYF. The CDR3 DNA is TGCGCCAGCAGCCGCACATCTGGCGGAGGCTACTACGAGCAGTACTTC.

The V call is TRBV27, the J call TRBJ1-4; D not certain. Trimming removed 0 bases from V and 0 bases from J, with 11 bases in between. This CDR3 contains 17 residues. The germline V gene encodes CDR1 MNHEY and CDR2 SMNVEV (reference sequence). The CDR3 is CASSLSAPETTNEKLFF. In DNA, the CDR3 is TGTGCCAGCAGTTTATCCGCTCCGGAAACAACTAATGAAAAACTGTTTTTT.

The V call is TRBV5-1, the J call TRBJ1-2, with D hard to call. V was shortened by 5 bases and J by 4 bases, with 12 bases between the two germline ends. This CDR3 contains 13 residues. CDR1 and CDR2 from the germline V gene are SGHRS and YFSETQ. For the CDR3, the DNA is TGCGCCAGCAGTACGGGTAGTGGCTATGGCTACACCTTC. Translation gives CASSTGSGYGYTF.

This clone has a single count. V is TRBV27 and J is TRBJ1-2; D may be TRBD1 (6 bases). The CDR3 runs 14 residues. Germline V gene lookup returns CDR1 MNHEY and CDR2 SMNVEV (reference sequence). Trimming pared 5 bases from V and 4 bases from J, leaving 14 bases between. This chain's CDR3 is CASSLQGFGYGYTF. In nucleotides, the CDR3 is TGTGCCAGCAGTCTGCAGGGGTTTGGCTATGGCTACACCTTC.

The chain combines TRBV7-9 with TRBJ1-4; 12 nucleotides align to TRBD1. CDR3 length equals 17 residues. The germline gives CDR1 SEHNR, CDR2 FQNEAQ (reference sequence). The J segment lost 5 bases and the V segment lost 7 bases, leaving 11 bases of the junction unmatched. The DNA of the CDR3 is TGTGCCAGCACCCTAACCGGGACAGGGGGCCGAAATGAAAAACTGTTTTTT. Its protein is CASTLTGTGGRNEKLFF.

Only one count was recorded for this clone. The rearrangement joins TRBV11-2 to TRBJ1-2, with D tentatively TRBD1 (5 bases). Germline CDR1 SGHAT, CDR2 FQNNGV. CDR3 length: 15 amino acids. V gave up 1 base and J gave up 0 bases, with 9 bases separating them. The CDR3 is CASSLGQSPNYGYTF. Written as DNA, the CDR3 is TGTGCCAGCAGCTTAGGACAGTCCCCTAACTATGGCTACACCTTC.

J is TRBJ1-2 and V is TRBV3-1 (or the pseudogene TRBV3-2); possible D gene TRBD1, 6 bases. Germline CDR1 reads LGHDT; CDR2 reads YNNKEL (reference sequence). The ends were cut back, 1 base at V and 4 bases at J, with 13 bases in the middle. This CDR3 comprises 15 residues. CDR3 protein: CASSQGGGGIYGYTF. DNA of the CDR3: TGTGCCAGCAGCCAAGGAGGAGGGGGGATCTATGGCTACACCTTC.

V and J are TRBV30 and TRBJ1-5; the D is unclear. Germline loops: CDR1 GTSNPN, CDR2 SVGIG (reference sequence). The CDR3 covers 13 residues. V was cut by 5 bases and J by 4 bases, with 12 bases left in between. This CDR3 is CAWGRALNQPQHF. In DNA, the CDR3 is TGTGCCTGGGGCCGGGCCCTAAATCAGCCCCAGCATTTT.